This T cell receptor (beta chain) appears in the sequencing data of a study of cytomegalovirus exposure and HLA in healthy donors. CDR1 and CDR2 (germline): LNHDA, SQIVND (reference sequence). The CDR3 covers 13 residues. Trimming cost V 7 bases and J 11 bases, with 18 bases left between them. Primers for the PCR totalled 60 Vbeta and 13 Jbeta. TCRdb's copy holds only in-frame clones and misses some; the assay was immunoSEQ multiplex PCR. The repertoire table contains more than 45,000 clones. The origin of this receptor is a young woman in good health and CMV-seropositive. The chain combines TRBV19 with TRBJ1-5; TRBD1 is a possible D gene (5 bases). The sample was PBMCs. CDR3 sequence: CASKGAGPRSQHF. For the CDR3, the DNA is TGTGCCAGTAAGGGCGCGGGGCCCCGCTCCCAGCATTTT.